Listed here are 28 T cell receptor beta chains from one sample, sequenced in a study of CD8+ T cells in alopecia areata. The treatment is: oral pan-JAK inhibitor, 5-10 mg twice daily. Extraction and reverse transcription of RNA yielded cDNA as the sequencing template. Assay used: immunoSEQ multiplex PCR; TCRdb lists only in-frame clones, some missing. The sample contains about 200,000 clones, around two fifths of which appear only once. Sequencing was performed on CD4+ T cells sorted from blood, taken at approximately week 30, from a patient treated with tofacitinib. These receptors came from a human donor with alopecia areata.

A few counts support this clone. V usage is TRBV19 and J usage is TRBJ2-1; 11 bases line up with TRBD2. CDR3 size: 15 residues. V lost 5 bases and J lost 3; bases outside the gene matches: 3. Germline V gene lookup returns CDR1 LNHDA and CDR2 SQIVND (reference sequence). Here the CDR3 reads CASSPGTSGYNEQFF. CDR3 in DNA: TGTGCCAGTAGTCCCGGGACTAGCGGCTACAATGAGCAGTTCTTC. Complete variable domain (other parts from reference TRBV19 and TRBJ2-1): DGGITQSPKYLFRKEGQNVTLSCEQNLNHDAMYWYRQDPGQGLRLIYYSQIVNDFQKGDIAEGYSVSREKKESFPLTVTSAQKNPTAFYLCASSPGTSGYNEQFFGPGTRLTVL.

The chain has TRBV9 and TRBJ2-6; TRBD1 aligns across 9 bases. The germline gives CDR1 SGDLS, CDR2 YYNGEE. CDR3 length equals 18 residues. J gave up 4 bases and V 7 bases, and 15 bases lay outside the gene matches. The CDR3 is CASGSPLGQGSGANVLTF. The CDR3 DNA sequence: TGTGCCAGCGGTTCCCCATTGGGACAGGGCTCCGGGGCCAACGTCCTGACTTTC.

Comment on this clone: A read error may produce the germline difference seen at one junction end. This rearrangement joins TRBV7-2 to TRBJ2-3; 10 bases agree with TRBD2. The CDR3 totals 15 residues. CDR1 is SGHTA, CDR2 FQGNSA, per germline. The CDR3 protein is CASSLAGVLTDTQYF. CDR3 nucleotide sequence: TGTGCCAGCAGCCTAGCGGGAGTCCTTACAGATACGCAGTATTTT.

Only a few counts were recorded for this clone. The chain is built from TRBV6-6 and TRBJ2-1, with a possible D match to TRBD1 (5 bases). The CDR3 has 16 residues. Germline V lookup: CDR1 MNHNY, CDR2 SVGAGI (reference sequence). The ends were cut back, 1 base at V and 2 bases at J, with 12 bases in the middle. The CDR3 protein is CASSYFPKGTYNEQFF. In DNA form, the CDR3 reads TGTGCCAGCAGTTACTTCCCCAAGGGGACCTACAATGAGCAGTTCTTC.

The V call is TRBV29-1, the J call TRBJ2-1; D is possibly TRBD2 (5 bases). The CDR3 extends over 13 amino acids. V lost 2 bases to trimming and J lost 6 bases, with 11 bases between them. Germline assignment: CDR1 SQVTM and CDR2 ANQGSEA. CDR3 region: CSVESSLANEQFF. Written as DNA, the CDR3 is TGCAGCGTTGAATCTTCTCTAGCCAATGAGCAGTTCTTC.

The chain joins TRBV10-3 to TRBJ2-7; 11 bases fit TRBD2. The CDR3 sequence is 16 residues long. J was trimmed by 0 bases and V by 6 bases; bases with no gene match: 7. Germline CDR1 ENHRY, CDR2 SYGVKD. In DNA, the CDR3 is TGTGCCATCAGGGGTACTAGCGGGGGTAGCTCCTACGAGCAGTACTTC. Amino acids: CAIRGTSGGSSYEQYF.

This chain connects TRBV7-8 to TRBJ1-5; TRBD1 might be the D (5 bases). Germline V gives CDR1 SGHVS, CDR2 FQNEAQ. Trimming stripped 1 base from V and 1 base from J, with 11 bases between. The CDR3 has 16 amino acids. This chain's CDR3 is CASSLGSGRSNQPQHF. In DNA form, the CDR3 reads TGTGCCAGCAGCTTAGGTTCAGGGAGGAGCAATCAGCCCCAGCATTTT.

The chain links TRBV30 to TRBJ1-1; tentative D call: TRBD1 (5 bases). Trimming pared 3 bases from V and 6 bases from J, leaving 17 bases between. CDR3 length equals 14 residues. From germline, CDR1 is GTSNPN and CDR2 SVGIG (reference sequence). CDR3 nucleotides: TGTGCCTGGAGCGCAATGGGGCAGCCGGCTGAAGCTTTCTTT. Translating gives CAWSAMGQPAEAFF.

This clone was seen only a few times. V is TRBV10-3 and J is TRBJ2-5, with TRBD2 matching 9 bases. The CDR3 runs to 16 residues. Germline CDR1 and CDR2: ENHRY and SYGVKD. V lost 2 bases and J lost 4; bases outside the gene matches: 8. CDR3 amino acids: CAISEETSGRRETQYF. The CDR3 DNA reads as TGTGCCATCAGTGAGGAGACCAGCGGGAGGCGAGAGACCCAGTACTTC.

The CDR3 protein is CSARMGQPHTF. CDR3 bases: TGCAGTGCTAGAATGGGACAACCACACACCTTC. The chain is built from TRBV20-1 and TRBJ1-2, with a weak D call TRBD1 (6 bases). This CDR3 contains 11 residues. The V and J ends lost 2 bases and 12 bases respectively, with 13 bases between them. The V gene's germline CDR1 is DFQATT and CDR2 SNEGSKA (reference sequence).

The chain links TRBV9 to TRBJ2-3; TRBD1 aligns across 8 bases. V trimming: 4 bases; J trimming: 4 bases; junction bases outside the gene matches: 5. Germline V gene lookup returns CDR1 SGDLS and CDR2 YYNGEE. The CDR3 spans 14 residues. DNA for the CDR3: TGTGCCAGCAGCTACCGACAGGGGTCAGATACGCAGTATTTT. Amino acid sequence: CASSYRQGSDTQYF.

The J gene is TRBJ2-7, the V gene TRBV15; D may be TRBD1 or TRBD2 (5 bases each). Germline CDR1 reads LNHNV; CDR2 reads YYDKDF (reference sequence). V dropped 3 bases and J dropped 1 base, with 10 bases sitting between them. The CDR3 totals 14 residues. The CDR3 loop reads CATSREAGSYEQYF. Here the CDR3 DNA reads TGTGCCACCAGCAGGGAGGCAGGGTCCTACGAGCAGTACTTC.

In DNA form, the CDR3 reads TGTGCCAGCAGCTACGGAAGGACAGGGAGAAGGTCTGAGCAGTTCTTC. Protein: CASSYGRTGRRSEQFF. The rearrangement uses TRBV11-2 and TRBJ2-1; TRBD1 matches at 8 bases. The CDR3 loop spans 16 amino acids. Trimming removed 4 bases from V and 9 bases from J; junction bases left unmatched: 14. Per germline, CDR1 SGHAT and CDR2 FQNNGV.

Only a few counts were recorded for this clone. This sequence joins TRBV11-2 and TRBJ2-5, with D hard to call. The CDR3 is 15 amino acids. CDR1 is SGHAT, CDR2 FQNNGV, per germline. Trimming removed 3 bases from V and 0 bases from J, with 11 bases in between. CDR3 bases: TGTGCCAGCAGCTTGGCTAGGTTGTACCAAGAGACCCAGTACTTC. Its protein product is CASSLARLYQETQYF.

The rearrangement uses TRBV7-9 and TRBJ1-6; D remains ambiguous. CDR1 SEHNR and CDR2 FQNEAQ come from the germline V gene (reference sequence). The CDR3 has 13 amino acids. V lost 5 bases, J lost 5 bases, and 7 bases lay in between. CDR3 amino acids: CASSPSDNSPLHF. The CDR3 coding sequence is TGTGCCAGCAGCCCGTCGGATAATTCACCCCTCCACTTT.

In nucleotides, the CDR3 is TGCGCCAGCAGGACAGGGTTCGGGGCCGGGGAGCTGTTTTTT. Amino acids: CASRTGFGAGELFF. The J gene is TRBJ2-2, the V gene TRBV5-1; 7 bases line up with TRBD1. From germline, CDR1 is SGHRS and CDR2 YFSETQ. Germline trimming cut 5 bases from V and 6 bases from J; bases unmatched to any gene: 7. This CDR3 spans 14 amino acids.

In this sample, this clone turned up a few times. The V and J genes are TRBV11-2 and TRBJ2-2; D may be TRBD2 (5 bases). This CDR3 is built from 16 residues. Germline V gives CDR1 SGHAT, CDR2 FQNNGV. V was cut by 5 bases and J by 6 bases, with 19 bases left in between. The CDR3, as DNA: TGTGCCAGCAGCCATGGAAGAGGGAATCGGGCCGGGGAGCTGTTTTTT. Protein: CASSHGRGNRAGELFF.

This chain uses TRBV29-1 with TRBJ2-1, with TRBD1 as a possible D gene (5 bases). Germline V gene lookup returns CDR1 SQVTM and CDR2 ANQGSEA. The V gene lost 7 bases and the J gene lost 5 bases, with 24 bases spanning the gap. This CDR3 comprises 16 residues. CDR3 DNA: TGCAGCGGTCTCCGGACACCTACCAACCCCCACAATGAGCAGTTCTTC. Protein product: CSGLRTPTNPHNEQFF.

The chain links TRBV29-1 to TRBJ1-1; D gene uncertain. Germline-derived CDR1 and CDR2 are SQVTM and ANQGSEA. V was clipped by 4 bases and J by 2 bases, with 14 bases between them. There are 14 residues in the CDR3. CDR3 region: CSVAMLTRNTEAFF. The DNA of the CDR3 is TGCAGCGTTGCCATGCTGACCCGAAACACTGAAGCTTTCTTT.

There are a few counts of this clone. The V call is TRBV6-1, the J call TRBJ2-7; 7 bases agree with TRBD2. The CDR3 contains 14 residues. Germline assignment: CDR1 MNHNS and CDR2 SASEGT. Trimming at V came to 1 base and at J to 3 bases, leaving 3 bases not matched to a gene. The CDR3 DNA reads TGTGCCAGCAGTGAAGGGACTAGAGTCTACGAGCAGTACTTC. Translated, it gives CASSEGTRVYEQYF.

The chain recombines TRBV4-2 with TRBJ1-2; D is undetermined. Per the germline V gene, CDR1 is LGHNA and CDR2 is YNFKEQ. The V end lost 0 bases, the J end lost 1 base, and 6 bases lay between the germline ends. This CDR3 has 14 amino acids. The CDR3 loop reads CASSQDLDNYGYTF. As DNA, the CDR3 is TGTGCCAGCAGCCAAGATCTAGATAACTATGGCTACACCTTC.

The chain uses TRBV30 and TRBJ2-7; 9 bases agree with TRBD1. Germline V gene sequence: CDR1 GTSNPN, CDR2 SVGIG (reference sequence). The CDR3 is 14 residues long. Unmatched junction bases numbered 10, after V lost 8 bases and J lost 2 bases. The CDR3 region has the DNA TGTGCCGGACATAGACGGGACAGGGCCTACGAGCAGTACTTC. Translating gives CAGHRRDRAYEQYF. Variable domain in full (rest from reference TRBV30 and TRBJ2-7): SQTIHQWPATLVQPVGSPLSLECTVEGTSNPNLYWYRQAAGRGLQLLFYSVGIGQISSEVPQNLSASRPQDRQFILSSKKLLLSDSGFYLCAGHRRDRAYEQYFGPGTRLTVT.

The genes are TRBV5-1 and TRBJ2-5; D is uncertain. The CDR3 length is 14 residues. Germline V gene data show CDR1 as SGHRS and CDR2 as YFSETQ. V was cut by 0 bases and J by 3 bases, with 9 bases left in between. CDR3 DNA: TGCGCCAGCAGCTTGGGGCCCAGCGAAGAGACCCAGTACTTC. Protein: CASSLGPSEETQYF.

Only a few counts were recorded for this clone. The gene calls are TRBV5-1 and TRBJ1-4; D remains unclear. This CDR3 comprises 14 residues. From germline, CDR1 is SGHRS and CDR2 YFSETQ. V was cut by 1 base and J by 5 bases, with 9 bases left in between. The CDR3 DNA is TGCGCCAGCAGCTTGTCGCAGGCCAATGAAAAACTGTTTTTT. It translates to CASSLSQANEKLFF.

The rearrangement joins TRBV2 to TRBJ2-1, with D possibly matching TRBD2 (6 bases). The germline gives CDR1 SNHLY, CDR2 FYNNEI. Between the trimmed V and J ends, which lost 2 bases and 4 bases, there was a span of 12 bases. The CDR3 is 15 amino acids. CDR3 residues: CASSENKGRYNEQFF. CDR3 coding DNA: TGTGCCAGCAGTGAAAACAAGGGGAGGTACAATGAGCAGTTCTTC.

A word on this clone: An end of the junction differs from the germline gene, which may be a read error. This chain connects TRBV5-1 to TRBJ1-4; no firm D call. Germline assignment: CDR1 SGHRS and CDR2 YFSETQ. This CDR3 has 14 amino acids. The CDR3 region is CASSQDRSNEKLFF. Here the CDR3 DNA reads TGCGCCAGCAGCCAAGACCGTTCTAACGAAAAACTGTTTTTT. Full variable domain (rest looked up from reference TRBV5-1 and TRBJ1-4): KAGVTQTPRYLIKTRGQQVTLSCSPISGHRSVSWYQQTPGQGLQFLFEYFSETQRNKGNFPGRFSGRQFSNSRSEMNVSTLELGDSALYLCASSQDRSNEKLFFGSGTQLSVL.

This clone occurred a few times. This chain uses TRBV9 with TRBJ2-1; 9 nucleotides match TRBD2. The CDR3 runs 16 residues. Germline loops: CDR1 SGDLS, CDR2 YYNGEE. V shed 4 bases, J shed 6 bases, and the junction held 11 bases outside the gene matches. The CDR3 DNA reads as TGTGCCAGCAGCCAGCTACTTGCGGGGGGGGCCAATGAGCAGTTCTTC. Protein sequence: CASSQLLAGGANEQFF.

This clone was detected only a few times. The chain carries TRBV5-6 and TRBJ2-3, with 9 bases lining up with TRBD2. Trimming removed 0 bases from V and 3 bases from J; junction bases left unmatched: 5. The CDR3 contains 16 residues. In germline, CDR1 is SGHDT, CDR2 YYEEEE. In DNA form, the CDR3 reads TGTGCCAGCAGCTTGGGCGTAACTAGCGGGACAGATACGCAGTATTTT. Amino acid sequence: CASSLGVTSGTDTQYF.